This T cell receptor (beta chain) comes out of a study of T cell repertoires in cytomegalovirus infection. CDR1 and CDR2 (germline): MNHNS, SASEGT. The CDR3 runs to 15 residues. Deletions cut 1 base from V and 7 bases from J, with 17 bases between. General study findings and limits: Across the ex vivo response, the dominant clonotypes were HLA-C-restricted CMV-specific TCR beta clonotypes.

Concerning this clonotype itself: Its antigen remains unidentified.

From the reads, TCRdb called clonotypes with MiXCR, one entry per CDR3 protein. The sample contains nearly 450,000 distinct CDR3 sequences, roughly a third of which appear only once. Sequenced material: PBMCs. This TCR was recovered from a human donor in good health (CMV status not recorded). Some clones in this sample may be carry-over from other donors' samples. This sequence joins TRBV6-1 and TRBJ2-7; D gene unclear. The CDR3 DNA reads TGTGCCAGCAGTGAAGGAAGACTCCTGCGTTGGGAGCAGTACTTC. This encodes CASSEGRLLRWEQYF.